The next 26 T cell receptor beta chains were all read from a single sample in a study of shared clonotypes between healthy human individuals. CD45RO-negative cells were positively selected for CCR7, leaving out terminally differentiated effector memory CD45RA+ cells. The data were produced by immunoSEQ multiplex PCR, yet TCRdb's version contains in-frame clones alone and is incomplete. The repertoire consists of around 1.9 million clones, with 85% to 95% occurring once and the leading ten covering more than 1.5%. The sequencing sample was made of naive CD8+ T cells from PBMCs. These receptors all stem from a man younger than 35 in good health. Some clones in this sample may be carry-over from other donors' samples.

The chain is built from TRBV29-1 and TRBJ2-1, with 14 nucleotides matching TRBD2. This CDR3 is 17 amino acids long. Germline V gene lookup returns CDR1 SQVTM and CDR2 ANQGSEA. V gave up 5 bases and J gave up 8 bases; unmatched junction bases: 14. The CDR3 sequence: CSVQGLAGDLNGDEQFF. CDR3 DNA: TGCAGCGTTCAGGGACTAGCGGGAGATCTTAATGGCGATGAGCAGTTCTTC.

The rearrangement links TRBV29-1 to TRBJ2-1, with TRBD1 matching over 9 bases. CDR1 is SQVTM, CDR2 ANQGSEA, per germline. CDR3 length: 17 amino acids. V lost 1 base, J lost 7 bases, and 14 bases stayed unmatched. The CDR3 here is CSVEGGERDRVRNEQFF. The CDR3 DNA reads TGCAGCGTTGAAGGCGGAGAAAGGGACAGGGTACGGAATGAGCAGTTCTTC.

This chain links TRBV30 with TRBJ1-2; 9 bases fit TRBD1. The CDR3 runs 13 residues. Germline CDR1 reads GTSNPN; CDR2 reads SVGIG (reference sequence). V was clipped by 2 bases and J by 6 bases; unmatched bases: 4. CDR3: CAWSSGTGNGYTF. The CDR3 DNA reads as TGTGCCTGGAGTTCGGGGACAGGGAATGGCTACACCTTC.

The chain couples TRBV7-9 to TRBJ2-5; TRBD2 agrees at 8 bases. Germline V gene lookup returns CDR1 SEHNR and CDR2 FQNEAQ (reference sequence). The V and J ends lost 5 bases and 1 base, in that order; junction bases with no gene match: 12. CDR3 size: 17 residues. The DNA for the CDR3 is TGTGCCAGCAGCCCCGGAGGTAGCGGGACCTTCCAAGAGACCCAGTACTTC. It is translated as CASSPGGSGTFQETQYF.

The chain carries TRBV5-4 and TRBJ2-1; 7 bases agree with TRBD2. The junction had 6 bases not matched to a gene; V was cut back by 0 bases and J by 15 bases. Germline CDR1 SGHNT, CDR2 YYREEE (reference sequence). The CDR3 contains 12 residues. For the CDR3, the DNA is TGTGCCAGCAGCTTGGCGACGACTAGCTGGTTCTTC. Its translation: CASSLATTSWFF.

Comments on this clone: Other DNA sequences within the sample encode an identical CDR3. The chain is built from TRBV10-3 and TRBJ2-7; the match to TRBD1 covers 7 bases. Germline CDR1 and CDR2: ENHRY and SYGVKD. There are 13 residues in the CDR3. Trimming removed 5 bases from V and 3 bases from J; junction bases left unmatched: 4. In DNA, the CDR3 is TGTGCCATCAGTTCCCGGGACAGCTACGAGCAGTACTTC. Its protein product is CAISSRDSYEQYF.

In nucleotides, the CDR3 is TGTGCCAGCAGCGGATTTTCCCCGGACAGGGGCTCCTACGAGCAGTACTTC. Amino acids: CASSGFSPDRGSYEQYF. This chain links TRBV7-9 with TRBJ2-7, with 9 bases lining up with TRBD1. Trimming at V came to 5 bases and at J to 0 bases, leaving 11 bases not matched to a gene. From germline, CDR1 is SEHNR and CDR2 FQNEAQ (reference sequence). The CDR3 covers 17 residues.

The rearrangement joins TRBV9 to TRBJ2-5, with 14 bases fitting TRBD2. The CDR3 runs to 16 residues. Germline V gene lookup returns CDR1 SGDLS and CDR2 YYNGEE. Unmatched junction bases numbered 7, after V lost 4 bases and J lost 5 bases. The CDR3 region is CASSPGLAGVWETQYF. The CDR3 DNA reads as TGTGCCAGCAGCCCGGGACTAGCGGGAGTTTGGGAGACCCAGTACTTC.

The chain has TRBV9 and TRBJ2-7; 7 nucleotides line up with TRBD2. The V segment lost 2 bases and the J segment 4 bases; nucleotides outside the gene matches: 9. The V gene's germline CDR1 is SGDLS and CDR2 YYNGEE. The CDR3 covers 15 residues. This CDR3 is CASSVGGSVEYEQYF. The CDR3 nucleotides are TGTGCCAGCAGCGTGGGGGGGTCGGTAGAATACGAGCAGTACTTC.

This sequence joins TRBV28 and TRBJ2-1; TRBD1 matches 7 bases. Germline-derived CDR1 and CDR2 are MDHEN and SYDVKM. V gave up 4 bases and J gave up 14 bases; unmatched junction bases: 5. The CDR3 totals 11 residues. CDR3 coding DNA: TGTGCCAGCAGTTACGGGACAGACGAGTTCTTC. Amino acids: CASSYGTDEFF. The full variable domain, in which reference TRBV28 and TRBJ2-1 provide the parts outside the CDR3, is DVKVTQSSRYLVKRTGEKVFLECVQDMDHENMFWYRQDPGLGLRLIYFSYDVKMKEKGDIPEGYSVSREKKERFSLILESASTNQTSMYLCASSYGTDEFFGPGTRLTVL.

This clone has only one observation. The V and J genes are TRBV19 and TRBJ2-2, with 7 bases lining up with TRBD2. The CDR3 is made up of 14 amino acids. The trim removed 7 bases at V and 6 bases at J, leaving 8 bases unmatched. Germline CDR1 and CDR2: LNHDA and SQIVND (reference sequence). The CDR3 DNA reads TGTGCCAGTATGGTGGGAGGGCCCCCCGGGGAGCTGTTTTTT. This encodes CASMVGGPPGELFF.

This clone was seen a few times. The rearrangement uses TRBV4-3 and TRBJ1-5, with no clear D. The length of the CDR3 is 15 residues. The V and J ends lost 0 bases and 4 bases respectively, with 10 bases between them. CDR1 is LGHNA, CDR2 YSLEER, per germline. The CDR3 protein is CASSQERELNQPQHF. The CDR3 coding sequence is TGCGCCAGCAGCCAAGAGCGGGAGCTGAATCAGCCCCAGCATTTT.

DNA for the CDR3: TGTGCCGGCTCCAAGCGGGAATCCTACAATGAGCAGTTCTTC. It encodes CAGSKRESYNEQFF. J is TRBJ2-1 and V is TRBV6-1; 7 positions agree with TRBD2. The CDR3 spans 14 residues. The germline V gene has CDR1 MNHNS and CDR2 SASEGT. V gave up 11 bases and J gave up 1 base; unmatched junction bases: 8.

The CDR3 region has the DNA TGTGCCAGCAGCTTGGATGGGACTAGGGCAATTGAGCAGTTCTTC. It codes for CASSLDGTRAIEQFF. The J gene is TRBJ2-1, the V gene TRBV5-4; 8 bases map to TRBD2. Germline V CDR1 and CDR2: SGHNT, YYREEE (reference sequence). The CDR3 is made up of 15 amino acids. Trimming removed 0 bases from V and 9 bases from J; junction bases left unmatched: 8.

This rearrangement joins TRBV6-6 to TRBJ2-5, with TRBD1 identical over 12 bases. Unmatched junction bases numbered 4, after V lost 6 bases and J lost 5 bases. This CDR3 has 14 amino acids. Germline CDR1 is MNHNY and CDR2 is SVGAGI (reference sequence). The CDR3 sequence: CASRGTGGLETQYF. DNA for the CDR3: TGTGCCAGCAGAGGGACAGGGGGCTTGGAGACCCAGTACTTC.

J is TRBJ2-3 and V is TRBV7-3, with 7 bases fitting TRBD2. The germline V gene has CDR1 SGHTA and CDR2 FQGTGA. The CDR3 totals 14 residues. Trimming cost V 5 bases and J 5 bases; bases outside gene matches: 7. As DNA, the CDR3 is TGTGCCAGCAGCCTACCTGCGGGAGTAGATACGCAGTATTTT. Amino acids: CASSLPAGVDTQYF. Drawing the rest from reference TRBV7-3 and TRBJ2-3, the complete variable domain is GAGVSQTPSNKVTEKGKYVELRCDPISGHTALYWYRQSLGQGPEFLIYFQGTGAADDSGLPNDRFFAVRPEGSVSTLKIQRTERGDSAVYLCASSLPAGVDTQYFGPGTRLTVL.

A word on this clone: A junction boundary mismatches the germline segment, possibly from a read error. This chain joins TRBV28 and TRBJ1-1, with D maybe TRBD1 (5 bases). The CDR3 has 11 residues. Germline V gives CDR1 MDHEN, CDR2 SYDVKM. The CDR3 sequence: CASSPGPGRIF. CDR3 nucleotides: TGTGCCAGCAGTCCGGGACCGGGCCGTATCTTT.

The rearrangement links TRBV4-1 to TRBJ2-1, with 13 nucleotides matching TRBD2. Germline loops: CDR1 MGHRA, CDR2 YSYEKL. Losses at the gene ends were 3 bases for V and 9 bases for J; bases not matched to a gene: 17. CDR3 length equals 19 residues. CDR3 bases: TGCGCCAGCAGCCACAACTTAAGGACTAGCGGGAGTTCTTCGGGTGAGCAGTTCTTC. It specifies CASSHNLRTSGSSSGEQFF.

V usage is TRBV27 and J usage is TRBJ2-1, with D tentatively TRBD2 (6 bases). This CDR3 region has 13 residues. The V gene lost 4 bases and the J gene lost 9 bases, with 13 bases spanning the gap. Germline CDR1 reads MNHEY; CDR2 reads SMNVEV (reference sequence). The CDR3 is CASSWRDFSEQFF. CDR3 DNA sequence: TGTGCCAGCAGTTGGCGGGACTTCAGTGAGCAGTTCTTC.

The J gene is TRBJ2-2, the V gene TRBV6-5; D gene ambiguous. Germline loops: CDR1 MNHEY, CDR2 SVGAGI. V was pared by 4 bases and J by 4 bases, with 10 bases between. The CDR3 is 14 residues long. The CDR3 region is CASSSPRRTGELFF. Written as DNA, the CDR3 is TGTGCCAGCAGTTCCCCCCGCCGCACCGGGGAGCTGTTTTTT.

The rearrangement joins TRBV19 to TRBJ2-5; D is undetermined. The V gene lost 2 bases and the J gene lost 5 bases, with 9 bases spanning the gap. CDR1 is LNHDA and CDR2 is SQIVND in the germline V gene (reference sequence). This CDR3 is built from 13 residues. The CDR3 coding sequence is TGTGCCAGTAGTATATCCCCCCTTGAGACCCAGTACTTC. As protein: CASSISPLETQYF.

The genes are TRBV28 and TRBJ2-7, with 14 bases fitting TRBD2. This CDR3 contains 18 residues. Trimming took 6 bases from V and 3 from J; bases not matched to a gene: 13. Germline-derived CDR1 and CDR2 are MDHEN and SYDVKM. The CDR3 sequence is CASSPTRTGTSGSYEQYF. The CDR3 coding sequence is TGTGCCAGCAGCCCGACAAGAACCGGGACTAGCGGGAGCTACGAGCAGTACTTC.

About this clone itself: The junction and the germline gene differ at one end; a read error may be behind it. The rearrangement links TRBV18 to TRBJ2-1; 13 positions match TRBD2. This CDR3 is built from 16 residues. Germline CDR1 reads KGHSH; CDR2 reads LQKENI. The CDR3 sequence is CASSSPLAGGINEQFF. The CDR3 DNA reads TGTGCCAGCTCATCACCACTAGCGGGAGGGATCAATGAGCAGTTCTTC.

The chain employs TRBV6-1 and TRBJ2-7; the D gene is possibly TRBD1 (6 bases). V dropped 4 bases and J dropped 3 bases, with 10 bases sitting between them. The CDR3 is made up of 13 amino acids. Germline V gives CDR1 MNHNS, CDR2 SASEGT. CDR3 protein: CASSVGANYEQYF. In DNA form, the CDR3 reads TGTGCCAGCAGTGTGGGGGCCAACTACGAGCAGTACTTC.

J is TRBJ2-7 and V is TRBV7-9, with D unclear. Germline values: CDR1 SEHNR, CDR2 FQNEAQ (reference sequence). This CDR3 spans 15 amino acids. Trimming removed 1 base at V and 5 bases at J, with 15 bases between. The CDR3 protein is CASSLEQIPSHEQYF. The CDR3 DNA reads as TGTGCCAGCAGCTTAGAACAGATACCCTCGCACGAGCAGTACTTC.

The chain joins TRBV19 to TRBJ1-5; D is uncertain. With 1 base removed from V and 5 bases from J, the gap between germline ends came to 9 bases. CDR3 length equals 14 residues. Germline V lookup: CDR1 LNHDA, CDR2 SQIVND (reference sequence). The CDR3: CASSIGPRDQPQHF. Written as DNA, the CDR3 is TGTGCCAGTAGTATAGGGCCAAGAGATCAGCCCCAGCATTTT.